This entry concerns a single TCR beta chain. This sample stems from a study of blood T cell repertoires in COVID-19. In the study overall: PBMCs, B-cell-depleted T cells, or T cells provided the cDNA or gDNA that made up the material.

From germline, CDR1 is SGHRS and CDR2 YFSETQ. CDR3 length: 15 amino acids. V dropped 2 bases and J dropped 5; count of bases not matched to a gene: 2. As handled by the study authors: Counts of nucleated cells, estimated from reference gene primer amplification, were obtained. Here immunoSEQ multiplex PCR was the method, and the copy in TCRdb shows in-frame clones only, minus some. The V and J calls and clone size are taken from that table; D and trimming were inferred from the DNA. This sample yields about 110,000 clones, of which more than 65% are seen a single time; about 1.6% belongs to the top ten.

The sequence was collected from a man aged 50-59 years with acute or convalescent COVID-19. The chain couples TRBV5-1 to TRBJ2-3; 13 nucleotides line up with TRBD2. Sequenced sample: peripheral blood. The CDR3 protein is CASSFRTSGGDTQYF. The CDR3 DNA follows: TGCGCCAGCAGCTTTCGGACTAGCGGGGGAGATACGCAGTATTTT.